This T cell receptor beta chain was profiled in a study of regulatory T cells in long-lasting Graves disease (dated by TCRdb to about 2021). In terms of the full investigation: Antithyroid drugs had been taken for less than 3 months by newly diagnosed Graves' disease patients. TCR sequencing covered 13 persistent and around 20 newly diagnosed Graves' disease patients, around 33 samples in total. This study used TCR sequencing and RNA sequencing of peripheral blood to compare persistent Graves' disease patients against newly diagnosed Graves' disease patients. The study took place in China and was registered as a clinical trial.

V has 6 bases trimmed and J has 0 bases trimmed; junction bases matching no gene number 7. The CDR3 spans 15 residues, from the cysteine through the phenylalanine. The only DNA kept is the CDR3, 45 bases in frame from the first base. The germline V gene gives CDR1 as SNHLY and CDR2 as FYNNEI. The sample's time point, from its label and the paper: newly diagnosed GD, antithyroid drugs for less than 3 months. RNA was extracted from PBMCs in TRIzol for both TCR sequencing and RNA sequencing. The diagnosis of Graves' disease was made according to American Thyroid Association guidelines. The patients came from an endocrinology department in Xi'an, China. Each patient gave 9 to 10 milliliters of peripheral blood, collected in an EDTA anticoagulant tube. Ficoll Paque Plus density gradient separation was used to isolate PBMCs, and no further T cell sorting was performed. An Agilent 2100 Bioanalyzer and agarose gel were used to check RNA quality, while a NanoDrop 2000 measured RNA concentration.

This clonotype was picked up many times. Its antigen is currently not known. Base qualities are not provided; no much larger clone lies one nucleotide away. General study outcomes and caveats: Sequencing and analysis were limited to the TCR beta chain. As a limitation, the authors acknowledged that the small sample size may reduce accuracy. The study examined only peripheral blood because the primary lesion, thyroid tissue, could not be accessed. A larger number of public clonotypes was shared among persistent patients (about 2,700) than among newly diagnosed patients (about 990). Persistent Graves' disease patients showed lower TCR Shannon entropy and fewer highly expanded clones than newly diagnosed patients, suggesting clonal expansion. TRBV28, TRBJ1-2 and TRBJ2-5 were preferentially used in persistent disease, while TRBV20-1 and TRBJ2-1 were favored in newly diagnosed disease.

Preparation of the library involved multiplex PCR. The sample was run on an Illumina HiSeq 4000. CDR3 regions were amplified by Arm-PCR with iRepertoire HTBI primers to construct TCR beta libraries. Gel purification was performed on PCR products prior to sequencing. The original methods were these. Gene usage analysis of CDR3 amino acid clonotypes used the roughly 60 TRBV and about 15 TRBJ segments found across samples. COPE and FqMerger were used to merge filtered high-quality paired reads into contigs. BLAST was used to align contigs to IMGT TRBV, TRBD and TRBJ reference genes, with CDR3 defined following IMGT. Any clonotype with a frequency above 0.1% was classified as a highly expanded clone. Shannon entropy was used to measure repertoire diversity, and the Gini coefficient was used to measure V-J evenness. A clonotype was considered public if more than one individual shared it. TCRdb reworked the public reads: Q25 trimming with fastp, MiXCR clone assembly, productive beta chains retained. Rows are unified per CDR3 protein, each entry keeping the most common DNA and genes. In this record, the V and J calls reflect TCRdb's handling and not the investigators' own analysis. Present in this sample are roughly 510,000 distinct CDR3 sequences, 15% to 20% of which were seen just once. The top ten hold about 12% of the sample.

The same specimen was also included in a second study, on T cells in Graves' hyperthyroidism and ophthalmopathy. The second paper further reports: Graves' hyperthyroidism was defined as stable when no progression to ophthalmopathy occurred over 18 months of follow-up. Hyperthyroidism patients were newly diagnosed, with disease duration under 2 months, and aged 18 to 65 years. The study excluded patients with uncontrolled infections, other autoimmune diseases, pregnancy or lactation. Diagnoses relied on clinical symptoms, serum thyroxine and TRAb, thyroid ultrasound and orbital computed tomography. The first round of RT-PCR for the TCR CDR3 was performed with the HTBI primer set and the Qiagen OneStep RT-PCR kit. Most expanded thyroid clonotypes (frequency above 0.001) were also detected in blood, suggesting blood repertoires may reflect thyroid immune responses. Ophthalmopathy was separated from stable hyperthyroidism by a 13 V-J signature model, with approximately 90% sensitivity and about 81% specificity obtained in cross-validation and 80%/75% obtained in testing. In validation, the model predicted progression to ophthalmopathy with over 65% sensitivity and approximately 72% specificity, a median of about six months before onset. To identify distinguishing TCR V-J signatures, a discovery cohort of some 100 patients was used, comprising 43 with Graves' ophthalmopathy and 57 with stable Graves' hyperthyroidism. Prospective prediction of ophthalmopathy was tested in an independent validation cohort of some 20 hyperthyroidism patients and roughly 16 patients who later progressed to ophthalmopathy. The 100 or so discovery patients were randomly split 7:3 into training and test sets. Thyroid tissue and blood T-cell repertoires from about six Graves' hyperthyroidism patients were also compared in the study. Following sampling, methimazole starting at 30 mg daily was given to hyperthyroidism patients, and high-dose intravenous methylprednisolone was given to ophthalmopathy patients. The libraries were constructed in a second round of multiplex PCR and then size-selected and purified. Libraries were sequenced paired-end with 100 bp reads on an Illumina HiSeq2000. SOAPnuke was used to process the raw data, removing reads that contained adapters or uncalled bases, had a mean Phred below 15, or lacked an exact match to the constant primer or identifier. COPE v1.2.5 was used to merge the high-quality paired reads, and each unique nucleotide sequence was defined as a clonotype. MiTCR v1.1 was used to align clonotypes to the IMGT TRBV, TRBD and TRBJ reference segments. Analysis was restricted to V-J combinations with a frequency above 0.0001, which covered roughly 99% of repertoires. A TCS score was defined as the ratio of F50 (clonal expansion) to E x V (chaos), with BLOSUM62-based TCRdist applied between CDR3 peptides within each V-J. Welch's t-statistics and random forest reduced fewer than 550 V-J features to around 14, which were used in a naive Bayes classifier (R e1071). No statistical method was used to fix the sample size in advance, and group allocation was not hidden from the investigators. The paper describes TCR Vbeta CDR3 sequencing of more than 120 peripheral blood samples, made up of 43 ophthalmopathy patients, roughly 80 hyperthyroidism patients and 17 progressor patients.

Sequenced here: peripheral blood mononuclear cells (PBMCs), sampled at new diagnosis, from a patient treated with antithyroid drugs. Rearrangement joined TRBV2 to TRBJ2-7, with 8 junctional bases fitting TRBD1. The clonotype originates from a young man with Graves disease. Donor details come from another sample of the same person, matched by shared clones. In nucleotide form, the sequence is TGTGCCAGCAGAGCCACGCAGGGGGCCTCCTACGAGCAGTACTTC. This codes for CASRATQGASYEQYF.